One and the same sample provided the 10 T cell receptor beta chains below, sequenced in a study of shared T cell receptors in the human thymus. Method: immunoSEQ multiplex PCR; TCRdb's copy keeps in-frame clones and lacks some. In the table there are 450,000 to 650,000 clones, about 84% of which are singletons. The data also belong to a second study, concerning human thymus T cells.

What was sequenced was thymocytes. Receptor source: a boy under two years old with a congenital heart defect.

J is TRBJ2-5 and V is TRBV2; 8 nucleotides line up with TRBD2. V lost 4 bases and J lost 5; bases outside the gene matches: 6. This CDR3 region has 14 residues. Per germline, CDR1 SNHLY and CDR2 FYNNEI. The DNA for the CDR3 is TGTGCCAGCAGTGGAAGCGGGAGAGGGGAGACCCAGTACTTC. Translating gives CASSGSGRGETQYF.

This sequence joins TRBV27 and TRBJ2-3, with D perhaps matching TRBD2 (5 bases). Trimming pared 3 bases from V and 5 bases from J, leaving 18 bases between. The CDR3 is 16 amino acids. The germline gives CDR1 MNHEY, CDR2 SMNVEV (reference sequence). The chain's CDR3 is CASSFVRGGRGDTQYF. The CDR3 nucleotides read TGTGCCAGCAGTTTTGTACGTGGAGGTCGGGGAGATACGCAGTATTTT.

Only one count was recorded for this clone. V usage is TRBV7-2 and J usage is TRBJ2-1; 7 bases agree with TRBD2. Unmatched junction bases numbered 9, after V lost 0 bases and J lost 4 bases. Germline V gene sequence: CDR1 SGHTA, CDR2 FQGNSA. The CDR3 extends over 17 amino acids. Here the CDR3 DNA reads TGTGCCAGCAGCTTAGCGCTAGCGGCCGATCTTTACAATGAGCAGTTCTTC. Translating gives CASSLALAADLYNEQFF.

The chain employs TRBV5-6 and TRBJ2-1, with 7 bases fitting TRBD1. CDR1 is SGHDT, CDR2 YYEEEE, per germline. The CDR3 has 13 amino acids. V was clipped by 4 bases and J by 10 bases; unmatched bases: 8. This CDR3 reads CASSVTGVVEQFF. For the CDR3, the DNA is TGTGCCAGCAGCGTAACAGGGGTTGTGGAGCAGTTCTTC.

V gene TRBV30 combines with J gene TRBJ2-7, with TRBD2 matching 16 bases. CDR1 GTSNPN and CDR2 SVGIG come from the germline V gene (reference sequence). The CDR3 loop spans 20 amino acids. J was trimmed by 3 bases and V by 2 bases; bases with no gene match: 16. The CDR3 reads CAWSPRTGTSGRAQIYEQYF. In nucleotides, the CDR3 is TGTGCCTGGAGTCCCCGGACCGGGACTAGCGGGAGGGCGCAGATCTACGAGCAGTACTTC.

The chain uses TRBV14 and TRBJ2-7, with TRBD2 matching over 7 bases. CDR1 is SGHDN and CDR2 is FVKESK in the germline V gene. Trimming removed 4 bases from V and 5 bases from J; junction bases left unmatched: 11. There are 15 residues in the CDR3. CDR3 protein: CASSPKRGTNHEQYF. The DNA of the CDR3 is TGTGCCAGCAGCCCAAAGCGGGGCACTAACCACGAGCAGTACTTC. Looking up the rest from reference TRBV14 and TRBJ2-7 gives the full variable domain: EAGVTQFPSHSVIEKGQTVTLRCDPISGHDNLYWYRRVMGKEIKFLLHFVKESKQDESGMPNNRFLAERTGGTYSTLKVQPAELEDSGVYFCASSPKRGTNHEQYFGPGTRLTVT.

This chain links TRBV4-2 with TRBJ2-7; 9 bases agree with TRBD2. CDR1 is LGHNA and CDR2 is YNFKEQ in the germline V gene. The CDR3 contains 16 residues. With 2 bases clipped from V and 3 bases from J, the junction kept 8 bases outside the gene matches. The CDR3 spells CASSQLRGRAVYEQYF. The CDR3 coding sequence is TGTGCCAGCAGCCAATTACGCGGGAGGGCCGTCTACGAGCAGTACTTC.

CDR3 coding DNA: TGTGCCACCAGCAGAGCCCTACAGGGAGGGGAGCAGTTCTTC. Translation gives CATSRALQGGEQFF. The chain recombines TRBV15 with TRBJ2-1; D might be TRBD2 (7 bases). Germline V gene lookup returns CDR1 LNHNV and CDR2 YYDKDF (reference sequence). Trimming took 1 base from V and 10 from J, leaving 14 bases between them. This CDR3 is 14 amino acids long.

This sequence joins TRBV28 and TRBJ1-1, with TRBD1 as a possible D gene (5 bases). V lost 6 bases, J lost 2 bases, and 16 bases lay in between. CDR1 and CDR2 from the germline V gene are MDHEN and SYDVKM. CDR3 length equals 15 residues. The CDR3 reads CASSFAPQGNTEAFF. DNA for the CDR3: TGTGCCAGCAGCTTCGCCCCTCAGGGTAACACTGAAGCTTTCTTT.

The genes are TRBV13 and TRBJ1-2, with TRBD1 as a possible D gene (5 bases). CDR1 is PRHDT and CDR2 is FYEKMQ in the germline V gene (reference sequence). Trimming shortened V by 0 bases and J by 8 bases, and 10 bases separated the two germline ends. The CDR3 consists of 13 residues. The CDR3 loop reads CASSLGQGEGYTF. In DNA form, the CDR3 reads TGTGCCAGCAGCTTAGGGCAGGGCGAAGGCTACACCTTC.